The present entry profiles one T cell receptor (beta chain) with its context. Its antigen is still unknown. The sample originates from a study of cytomegalovirus exposure and HLA in healthy donors. Findings and caveats of the study: A later analysis linked a missense DCLRE1C variant to TCR beta V- and J-gene trimming.

The CDR3 is 14 residues long. Germline lookup yields CDR1 SGHAT and CDR2 FQNNGV. With V trimmed by 4 bases and J by 10 bases, 7 bases remained unmatched. Primers included in the PCR were 60 Vbeta and 13 Jbeta primers. Here immunoSEQ multiplex PCR was the method, and the copy in TCRdb shows in-frame clones only, minus some. The table includes approximately 110,000 clones, 65% to 80% detected once. The material sequenced was PBMCs. The receptor comes from a female donor in good health and CMV-seropositive. This chain joins TRBV11-2 and TRBJ2-1; 10 bases agree with TRBD2. CDR3 sequence reads: CASSSRAGGPEQFF. CDR3 nucleotides: TGTGCCAGCAGCTCACGAGCGGGGGGGCCGGAGCAGTTCTTC.